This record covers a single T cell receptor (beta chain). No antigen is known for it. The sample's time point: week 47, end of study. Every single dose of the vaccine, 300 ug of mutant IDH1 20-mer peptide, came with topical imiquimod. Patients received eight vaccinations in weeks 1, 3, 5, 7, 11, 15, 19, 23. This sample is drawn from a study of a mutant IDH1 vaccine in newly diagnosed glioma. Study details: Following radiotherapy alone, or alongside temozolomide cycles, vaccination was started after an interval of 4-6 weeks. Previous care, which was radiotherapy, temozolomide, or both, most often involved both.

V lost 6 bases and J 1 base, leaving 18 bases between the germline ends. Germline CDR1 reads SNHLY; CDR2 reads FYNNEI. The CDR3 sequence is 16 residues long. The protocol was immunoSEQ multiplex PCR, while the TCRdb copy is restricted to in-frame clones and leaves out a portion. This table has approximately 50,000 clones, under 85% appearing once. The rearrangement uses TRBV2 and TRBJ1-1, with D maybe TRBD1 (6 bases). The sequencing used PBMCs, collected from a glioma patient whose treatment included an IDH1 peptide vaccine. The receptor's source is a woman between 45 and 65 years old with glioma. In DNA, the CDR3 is TGTGCCAGCAGGGGAGGACGAACAGGGTCGAACACTGAAGCTTTCTTT. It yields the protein CASRGGRTGSNTEAFF.